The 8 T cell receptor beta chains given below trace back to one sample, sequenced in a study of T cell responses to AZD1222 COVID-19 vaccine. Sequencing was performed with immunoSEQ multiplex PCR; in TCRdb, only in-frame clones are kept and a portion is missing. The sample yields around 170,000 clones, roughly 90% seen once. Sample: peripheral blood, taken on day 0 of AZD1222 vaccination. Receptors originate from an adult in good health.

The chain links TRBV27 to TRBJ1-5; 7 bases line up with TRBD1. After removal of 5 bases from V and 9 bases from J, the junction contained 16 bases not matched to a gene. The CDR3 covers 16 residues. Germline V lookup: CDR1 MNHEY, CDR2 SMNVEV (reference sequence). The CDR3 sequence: CASSPLDRNFERPQHF. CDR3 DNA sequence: TGTGCCAGCAGTCCGCTGGACAGGAACTTCGAACGGCCCCAGCATTTT.

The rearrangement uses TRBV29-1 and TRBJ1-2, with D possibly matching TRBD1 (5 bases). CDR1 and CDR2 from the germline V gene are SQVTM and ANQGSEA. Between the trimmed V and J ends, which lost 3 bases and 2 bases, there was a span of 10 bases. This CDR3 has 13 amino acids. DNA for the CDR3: TGCAGCGTTGATGGGGGACTGAACTATGGCTACACCTTC. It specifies CSVDGGLNYGYTF.

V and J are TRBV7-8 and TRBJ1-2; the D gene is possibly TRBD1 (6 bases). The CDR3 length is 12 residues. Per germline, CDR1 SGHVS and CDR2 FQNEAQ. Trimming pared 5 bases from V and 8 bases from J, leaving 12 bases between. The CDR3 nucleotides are TGTGCCAGCAGCCCAGGGGTTGGGGGCTACACCTTC. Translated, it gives CASSPGVGGYTF.

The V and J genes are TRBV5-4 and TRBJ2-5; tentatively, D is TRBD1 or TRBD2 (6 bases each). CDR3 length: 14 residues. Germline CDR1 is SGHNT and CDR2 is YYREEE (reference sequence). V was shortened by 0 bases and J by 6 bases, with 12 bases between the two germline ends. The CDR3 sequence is CASSLDTGAKTQYF. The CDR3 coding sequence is TGTGCCAGCAGCTTGGATACGGGGGCGAAGACCCAGTACTTC.

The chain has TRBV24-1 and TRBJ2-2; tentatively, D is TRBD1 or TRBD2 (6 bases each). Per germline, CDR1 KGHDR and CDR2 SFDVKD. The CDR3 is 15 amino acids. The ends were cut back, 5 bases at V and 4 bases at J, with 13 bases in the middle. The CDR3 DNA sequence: TGTGCCACCAGTGCTGGAGGGGGTCGCACCGGGGAGCTGTTTTTT. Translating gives CATSAGGGRTGELFF.

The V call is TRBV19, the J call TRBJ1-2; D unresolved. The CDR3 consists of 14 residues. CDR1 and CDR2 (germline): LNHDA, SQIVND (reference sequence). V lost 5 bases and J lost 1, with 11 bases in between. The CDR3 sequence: CASSAQLVNYGYTF. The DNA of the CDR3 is TGTGCCAGTAGTGCCCAGCTGGTTAACTATGGCTACACCTTC.

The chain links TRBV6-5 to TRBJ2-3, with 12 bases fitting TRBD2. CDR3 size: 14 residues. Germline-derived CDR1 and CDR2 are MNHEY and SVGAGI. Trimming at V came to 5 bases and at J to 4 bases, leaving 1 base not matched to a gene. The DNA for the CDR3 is TGTGCCAGCAGTCCTAGCGGGAGGGCAGATACGCAGTATTTT. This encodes CASSPSGRADTQYF.

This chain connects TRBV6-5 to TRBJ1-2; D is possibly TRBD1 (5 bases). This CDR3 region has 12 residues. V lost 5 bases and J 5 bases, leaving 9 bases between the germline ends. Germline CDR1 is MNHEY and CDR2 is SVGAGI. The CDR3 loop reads CASSTSGYGYTF. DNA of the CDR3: TGTGCCAGCAGTACTTCAGGGTATGGCTACACCTTC.